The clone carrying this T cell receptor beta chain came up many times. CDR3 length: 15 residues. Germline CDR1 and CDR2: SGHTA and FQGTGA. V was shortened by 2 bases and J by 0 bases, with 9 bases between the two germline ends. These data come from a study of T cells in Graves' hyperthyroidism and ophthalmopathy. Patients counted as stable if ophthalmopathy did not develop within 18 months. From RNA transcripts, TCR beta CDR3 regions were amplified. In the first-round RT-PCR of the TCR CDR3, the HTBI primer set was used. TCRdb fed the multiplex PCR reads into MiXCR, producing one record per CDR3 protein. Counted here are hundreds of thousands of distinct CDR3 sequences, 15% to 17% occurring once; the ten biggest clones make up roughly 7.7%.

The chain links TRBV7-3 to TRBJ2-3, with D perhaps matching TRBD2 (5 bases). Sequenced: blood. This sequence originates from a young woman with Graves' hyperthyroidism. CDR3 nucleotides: TGTGCCAGCAGCTTACGGGGTGGGAGCACAGATACGCAGTATTTT. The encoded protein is CASSLRGGSTDTQYF.